This TCR beta chain comes out of a study of T cell responses to AZD1222 COVID-19 vaccine. TCRdb's table, derived via immunoSEQ multiplex PCR, lists solely in-frame clones and lacks some. The table includes approximately 150,000 clones, 88% detected once. The CDR3 is made up of 14 amino acids. CDR1 SGHDT and CDR2 YYEEEE come from the germline V gene. The junction had 6 bases not matched to a gene; V was cut back by 3 bases and J by 5 bases. Overall study results and limits: Females outnumbered males among donors, who were mostly white British; clonal diversity was possibly underestimated. A reported finding is that nearly half of spike-specific TCRs target unmutated variant regions. Researchers took repertoire samples only after the peak T cell response had come. CD4 TCRs linked to vaccination spanned spike, dominating at 160-218 and 743-854.

This clone was recorded only once. Its antigen is not known. This TCR derives from an adult who received the MenACWY meningococcal vaccine as a control. The V gene is TRBV5-6, the J gene TRBJ1-1; 8 nucleotides line up with TRBD1. The source was peripheral blood, collected 28 days after the second dose of the MenACWY control vaccine. The CDR3 coding sequence is TGTGCCAGCAGCTGGACAGGGTTGATGACTGAAGCTTTCTTT. It specifies CASSWTGLMTEAFF.